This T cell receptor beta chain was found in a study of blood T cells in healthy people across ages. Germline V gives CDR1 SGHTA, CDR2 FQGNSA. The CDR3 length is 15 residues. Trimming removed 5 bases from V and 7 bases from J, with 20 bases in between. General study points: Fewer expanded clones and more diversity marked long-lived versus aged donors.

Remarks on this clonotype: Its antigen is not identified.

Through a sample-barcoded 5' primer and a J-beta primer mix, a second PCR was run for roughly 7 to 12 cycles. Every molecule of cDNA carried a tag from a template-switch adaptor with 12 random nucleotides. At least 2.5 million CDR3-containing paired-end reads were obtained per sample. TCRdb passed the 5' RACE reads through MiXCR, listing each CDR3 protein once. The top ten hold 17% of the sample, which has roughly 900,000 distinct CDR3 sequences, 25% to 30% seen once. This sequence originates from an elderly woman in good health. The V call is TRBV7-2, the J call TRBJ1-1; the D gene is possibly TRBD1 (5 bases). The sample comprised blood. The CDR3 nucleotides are TGTGCCAGCAGCGTACCCCTCGGACAACGGCTTGAAGCTTTCTTT. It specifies CASSVPLGQRLEAFF. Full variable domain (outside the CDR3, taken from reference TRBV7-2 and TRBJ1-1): GAGVSQSPSNKVTEKGKDVELRCDPISGHTALYWYRQSLGQGLEFLIYFQGNSAPDKSGLPSDRFSAERTGGSVSTLTIQRTQQEDSAVYLCASSVPLGQRLEAFFGQGTRLTVV.